This TCR beta chain was found in a study of T cells in Graves' hyperthyroidism and ophthalmopathy. The length of the CDR3 is 13 residues. Per germline, CDR1 KGHDR and CDR2 SFDVKD. Trimming pared 7 bases from V and 3 bases from J, leaving 8 bases between. Researchers took RNA transcripts and amplified the TCR beta CDR3 regions from them. The study used the HTBI primer set for a first-round RT-PCR of the TCR CDR3. TCRdb re-analysed the multiplex PCR reads in MiXCR, keeping a single row per CDR3 protein. The sample shows approximately 620,000 distinct CDR3 sequences, approximately 14% of them seen only once. This clonotype was counted many times.

Specimen: blood. The sequence was obtained from a woman between 25 and 40 years old with Graves' hyperthyroidism that later progressed to Graves' ophthalmopathy. V and J are TRBV24-1 and TRBJ1-4; D not certain. The CDR3, as DNA: TGTGCCACCAGGGGCGGGTCTAATGAAAAACTGTTTTTT. This gives the protein CATRGGSNEKLFF.